Listed below are T cell receptor beta chains from one sample, sequenced in a study of blood T cell repertoires in COVID-19. TCRdb's copy holds only in-frame clones and misses some; the assay was immunoSEQ multiplex PCR. This sample has over 95,000 clones; just under 90% occur once, and the top ten carry under 6%. Sequenced sample: peripheral blood. Receptors were obtained from a woman aged 45-65 years with acute or convalescent COVID-19. Both conserved end residues are part of each CDR3. The D gene is left open where the match is weak. Only some rows state a clone size, as once, few, many or a class for expanded clones.

D gene	clone size	V gene	J gene	CDR3 protein	CDR3 DNA
.	.	TRBV2	TRBJ2-5	CASNAGVETQYF	TGTGCCAGCAATGCCGGGGTGGAGACCCAGTACTTC
TRBD1	.	TRBV18	TRBJ1-6	CASSPGQGGNSPLHF	TGTGCCAGCTCACCTGGACAGGGGGGTAATTCACCCCTCCACTTT
.	.	TRBV24-1	TRBJ1-6	CATSEGRNNSPLHF	TGTGCCACCAGTGAGGGGCGGAATAATTCACCCCTCCACTTT
TRBD2	.	TRBV11-2	TRBJ2-3	CASSLAPTSGSTDTQYF	TGTGCCAGCAGCTTAGCCCCGACTAGCGGGAGTACAGATACGCAGTATTTT
.	.	TRBV5-4	TRBJ1-3	CASSLGVGSGNTIYF	TGTGCCAGCAGCTTAGGGGTAGGCTCTGGAAACACCATATATTTT
.	.	TRBV12-5	TRBJ2-1	CASGEGNEQFF	TGTGCTAGTGGTGAGGGTAATGAGCAGTTCTTC
.	.	TRBV2	TRBJ2-1	CATSRGAGAQSEQFF	TGTGCCACGTCGCGTGGGGCGGGGGCACAGTCTGAGCAGTTCTTC
.	.	TRBV5-1	TRBJ1-1	CASSLEYEYSEAFF	TGCGCCAGCAGCTTAGAGTATGAGTACAGTGAAGCTTTCTTT
.	.	TRBV30	TRBJ1-1	CAWIDLGREPNTEAFF	TGTGCCTGGATCGACCTAGGACGGGAACCGAACACTGAAGCTTTCTTT
.	.	TRBV29-1	TRBJ2-3	CSVDLRESDTQYF	TGCAGCGTTGATTTAAGAGAGTCAGATACGCAGTATTTT
TRBD1	.	TRBV25-1	TRBJ1-2	CASSATGSGGYTF	TGTGCCAGCAGTGCGACAGGGTCCGGTGGCTACACCTTC
.	.	TRBV7-9	TRBJ1-1	CASSTTGITEAFF	TGTGCCAGCAGCACCACAGGGATTACTGAAGCTTTCTTT
TRBD2	.	TRBV28	TRBJ2-1	CASMTSLTPEQFF	TGTGCCAGTATGACTAGCCTCACACCGGAGCAGTTCTTC
TRBD2	.	TRBV27	TRBJ2-1	CASSSLAGAYNEQFF	TGTGCCAGCAGCTCCCTAGCGGGAGCCTACAATGAGCAGTTCTTC
TRBD1	few	TRBV28	TRBJ1-4	CASSQPPGQGVNEKLFF	TGTGCCAGCAGTCAGCCCCCGGGACAGGGAGTTAATGAAAAACTGTTTTTT
.	.	TRBV2	TRBJ2-4	CASSEGAKNIQYF	TGTGCCAGCAGTGAGGGCGCCAAAAACATTCAGTACTTC
.	.	TRBV28	TRBJ2-5	CASKLVIEETQYF	TGTGCCAGCAAACTAGTTATAGAGGAGACCCAGTACTTC
.	.	TRBV11-2	TRBJ1-2	CASSLWGANYGYTF	TGTGCCAGCAGCTTGTGGGGCGCTAACTATGGCTACACCTTC
.	.	TRBV7-9	TRBJ1-3	CASAGGLGNTIYF	TGTGCCAGCGCGGGGGGGCTAGGAAACACCATATATTTT
.	.	TRBV2	TRBJ2-1	CASKPGRGSYNEQFF	TGTGCCAGCAAGCCGGGCAGGGGATCTTACAATGAGCAGTTCTTC
.	.	TRBV19	TRBJ1-5	CASSLSVNQPQHF	TGTGCCAGTAGCTTGAGTGTAAATCAGCCCCAGCATTTT
.	.	TRBV5-6	TRBJ2-2	CASSLQSRGGELFF	TGTGCCAGCAGCTTACAGTCAAGGGGCGGGGAGCTGTTTTTT
.	.	TRBV24-1	TRBJ1-2	CATSLGAGADRYGYTF	TGTGCCACCAGCTTGGGGGCAGGAGCGGATCGCTATGGCTACACCTTC
.	.	TRBV19	TRBJ1-4	CASSIMAGLDEKLFF	TGTGCCAGTAGTATTATGGCCGGACTAGATGAAAAACTGTTTTTT
TRBD1	once	TRBV6-6	TRBJ1-1	CASSAHRGGTEAFF	TGTGCCAGCAGTGCACACAGGGGGGGGACTGAAGCTTTCTTT
TRBD1	once	TRBV6-5	TRBJ1-1	CAIQGARDTEAFF	TGTGCCATACAGGGGGCGCGGGACACTGAAGCTTTCTTT
.	.	TRBV7-9	TRBJ2-2	CASRQENTGELFF	TGTGCCAGCAGACAGGAAAACACCGGGGAGCTGTTTTTT
.	.	TRBV3-1/TRBV3-2	TRBJ2-7	CASSQPGSLYEQYF	TGTGCCAGCAGCCAACCGGGGTCCCTCTACGAGCAGTACTTC
.	.	TRBV11-2	TRBJ2-1	CASSLGMVDEQFF	TGTGCCAGCAGCTTAGGTATGGTAGATGAGCAGTTCTTC
.	.	TRBV12-5	TRBJ2-5	CASGLVGKDIGQRETQYF	TGTGCTAGTGGTTTGGTAGGGAAGGACATCGGGCAGAGAGAGACCCAGTACTTC
.	.	TRBV28	TRBJ1-5	CASSLSGVDQPQHF	TGTGCCAGCAGTTTATCGGGGGTCGATCAGCCCCAGCATTTT
TRBD1	.	TRBV25-1	TRBJ1-4	CASSEGTAVNEKLFF	TGTGCCAGCAGTGAGGGGACAGCAGTTAATGAAAAACTGTTTTTT
.	once	TRBV2	TRBJ1-2	CASSGLGGPYGYTF	TGTGCCAGCAGTGGCCTCGGAGGGCCCTATGGCTACACCTTC
.	few	TRBV2	TRBJ1-2	CASSEALLQGSYTF	TGTGCCAGCAGTGAAGCGCTTCTTCAGGGATCCTACACCTTC
TRBD1	.	TRBV5-1	TRBJ1-1	CASSLQGDTEAFF	TGCGCCAGCAGCCTACAGGGGGATACTGAAGCTTTCTTT
TRBD2	.	TRBV3-1/TRBV3-2	TRBJ2-7	CASSQEVTSATYEQYF	TGTGCCAGCAGCCAAGAGGTGACTAGCGCCACGTACGAGCAGTACTTC
TRBD1	.	TRBV5-1	TRBJ1-4	CASSSAGTGGEKLFF	TGCGCCAGCAGCTCGGCCGGGACAGGGGGTGAAAAACTGTTTTTT
.	.	TRBV11-2	TRBJ1-4	CASSLGQGYEKLFF	TGTGCCAGCAGCTTAGGGCAGGGCTATGAAAAACTGTTTTTT
TRBD1	.	TRBV3-1/TRBV3-2	TRBJ1-4	CASSHRGTANEKLFF	TGTGCCAGCAGCCACCGTGGGACAGCTAATGAAAAACTGTTTTTT
.	.	TRBV11-3	TRBJ1-5	CASSPPGKSNQPQHF	TGTGCCAGCAGCCCCCCCGGGAAGAGCAATCAGCCCCAGCATTTT
TRBD1	few	TRBV6-5	TRBJ2-1	CASSYSRGGGEQFF	TGTGCCAGCAGTTACTCCCGAGGGGGCGGTGAGCAGTTCTTC
.	.	TRBV10-3	TRBJ2-7	CAISENGYEQYF	TGTGCCATCAGTGAAAACGGCTACGAGCAGTACTTC
.	.	TRBV28	TRBJ1-2	CASSLDRPNYGYTF	TGTGCCAGCAGTTTAGACAGACCCAACTATGGCTACACCTTC
TRBD1	.	TRBV2	TRBJ1-4	CASSEPGQRNEKLFF	TGTGCCAGCAGTGAACCGGGACAGCGAAATGAAAAACTGTTTTTT
.	.	TRBV25-1	TRBJ2-2	CASSDLQGPNTGELFF	TGTGCCAGCAGTGATCTACAGGGACCGAACACCGGGGAGCTGTTTTTT
.	.	TRBV2	TRBJ2-7	CASSEYTTYEQYF	TGTGCCAGCAGTGAATACACAACCTACGAGCAGTACTTC
TRBD2	once	TRBV13	TRBJ2-1	CASSLEIAGEQFF	TGTGCCAGCAGCTTAGAGATAGCGGGGGAGCAGTTCTTC
.	.	TRBV30	TRBJ1-1	CAWSVIWGGDTEAFF	TGTGCCTGGAGTGTAATTTGGGGGGGAGACACTGAAGCTTTCTTT
.	once	TRBV9	TRBJ2-3	CASSAQPDTQYF	TGTGCCAGCAGCGCACAGCCGGATACGCAGTATTTT
TRBD1	.	TRBV7-8	TRBJ1-2	CASSLADRGFFGYTF	TGTGCCAGCAGCTTAGCTGACAGGGGGTTTTTCGGCTACACCTTC
TRBD2	.	TRBV9	TRBJ2-5	CASSPGTSGTQYF	TGTGCCAGCAGCCCGGGAACTAGCGGTACCCAGTACTTC
TRBD1	once	TRBV18	TRBJ1-6	CASSPREQGFSPLHF	TGTGCCAGCTCACCACGTGAACAGGGGTTTTCACCCCTCCACTTT
TRBD1	.	TRBV27	TRBJ1-1	CASSLRQGASTEAFF	TGTGCCAGCAGTCTAAGACAGGGGGCGAGCACTGAAGCTTTCTTT
.	.	TRBV30	TRBJ1-5	CAWSDLGVSNQPQHF	TGTGCCTGGAGTGACCTAGGGGTTAGCAATCAGCCCCAGCATTTT
.	.	TRBV6-5	TRBJ2-1	CASSYSPDFYNEQFF	TGTGCCAGCAGTTACAGCCCAGACTTTTACAATGAGCAGTTCTTC